This TCR beta chain appears in the sequencing data of a study of blood T cell repertoires in COVID-19 (dated by TCRdb to between 2020 and 2021). Turning to the overall study: Collaborator samples came from the United States, Italy and Spain and covered acute and convalescent phases of COVID-19. The prospective study material was composed of cDNA or gDNA derived from T cells, B-cell-depleted T cells, or PBMCs. The dataset comprised deeply sampled blood TCRbeta repertoires from subjects exposed to, actively infected with, or recovered from COVID-19. The repertoires were made available in a free public database intended to serve as a resource for research on the immune response to SARS-CoV-2. Samples came from the ongoing ImmuneRACE study (first 160 participants) plus 1,254 subjects from 6 global collaborators. A de-identified subject ID, COVID-19 status, age in years and sex were almost always included in the sample metadata. Where available, HLA class I and class II types were taken from metadata supplied by the sample provider and were not determined by assay-based typing. General study outcomes and caveats: Clinical and demographic metadata were provided uncurated, with the amount varying by source and participant.

TCRbeta CDR3 regions were amplified from genomic DNA by means of the immunoSEQ Assay, a bias-controlled multiplex PCR. Per the authors' processing: The number of nucleated cells in each sample was estimated from the amplification of reference gene primers within the assay. To quantify the absolute abundance of each unique TCRbeta CDR3 rearrangement, sequence reads were collapsed and filtered. Productive Simpson clonality was computed per sample as the square root of Simpson's diversity index over productive rearrangements. TCRdb holds this immuneACCESS table with in-frame rearrangements only. Some clones are missing; in checked studies, unresolved V genes explain under half, and the rest has no known cause. For V, J and clone size, that table is used; D and trimming come from the DNA. The sample table holds 70,000 to 95,000 clones, of which around 92% were seen once. The ten top clones hold around 2.9% of the sample.

The junction carries 11 bases between V and J, which are trimmed by 4 bases and 7 bases respectively. The germline V gene provides CDR1 KGHDR and CDR2 SFDVKD. From its cysteine to its phenylalanine, the CDR3 spans 13 amino acids. Here the CDR3 DNA is all that survives: 39 bases in frame from base 1. One collaborating source in Seattle enrolled patients during active infection and followed them longitudinally through the course of disease. Each collaborating institution followed its own protocols to collect whole blood in K2EDTA tubes. For TCRbeta analysis, collaborator samples were shipped as frozen whole blood, as isolated PBMCs, or as DNA extracted from either sample type. This clone was picked up a small number of times. There is no known antigen for this receptor. Within one base of it there is no much larger clone, and no base qualities were kept.

This clonotype was sampled from a man aged 45 to 65 with COVID-19, enrolled during active disease. Input material: peripheral blood. The rearrangement combines TRBV24-1 with TRBJ2-3, and possibly TRBD2, on 5 matching bases. The CDR3 region has the sequence CATSDPTSYTQYF. In nucleotide form, the sequence is TGTGCCACCAGTGACCCTACTAGTTATACGCAGTATTTT.